The 25 T cell receptor beta chains listed next were all sequenced from one sample in a study of multiple sclerosis patients with progressive multifocal leukoencephalopathy. Measured with immunoSEQ multiplex PCR; TCRdb has only the in-frame clones, and not every one. Of 31,000 or so clones in the sample, 80% to 90% were seen once. Time point denoted: time of PML onset. The sequences come from PBMCs, collected from a patient treated with natalizumab. These receptors were collected from a middle-aged woman with progressive multifocal leukoencephalopathy.

V is TRBV5-1 and J is TRBJ2-5, with 7 bases lining up with TRBD2. Germline CDR1 reads SGHRS; CDR2 reads YFSETQ. The CDR3 has 15 amino acids. Trimming cost V 0 bases and J 4 bases; bases outside gene matches: 6. The CDR3 sequence: CASSLGRLAVETQYF. The CDR3 bases are TGCGCCAGCAGCTTGGGGAGACTAGCCGTAGAGACCCAGTACTTC.

The CDR3 sequence is CASSQDLGQTRTKNIQYF. The CDR3 DNA follows: TGTGCCAGCAGCCAAGATTTGGGGCAAACCCGGACCAAAAACATTCAGTACTTC. J is TRBJ2-4 and V is TRBV4-2; D may be TRBD1 (5 bases). This CDR3 is built from 18 residues. Germline V gene data show CDR1 as LGHNA and CDR2 as YNFKEQ. V lost 0 bases to trimming and J lost 2 bases, with 17 bases between them.

In this sample, this clone turned up once. The J gene is TRBJ1-2, the V gene TRBV14; TRBD1 might be the D (5 bases). The germline V gene has CDR1 SGHDN and CDR2 FVKESK. This CDR3 has 15 amino acids. V was shortened by 0 bases and J by 4 bases, with 12 bases between the two germline ends. In DNA form, the CDR3 reads TGTGCCAGCAGCCAAGATCCTGGGGCGGGCTATGGCTACACCTTC. Translated: CASSQDPGAGYGYTF.

The rearrangement joins TRBV28 to TRBJ2-6, with TRBD1 identical over 7 bases. The CDR3 is made up of 14 amino acids. Germline trimming cut 8 bases from V and 1 base from J; bases unmatched to any gene: 2. Germline lookup yields CDR1 MDHEN and CDR2 SYDVKM. The CDR3 region has the DNA TGTGCCAGCCAGACAGGGTCTGGGGCCAACGTCCTGACTTTC. Residues: CASQTGSGANVLTF.

For the CDR3, the DNA is TGTGCCAGCTCTCAAGCCGGGACAGGGTTACACGAGCAGTACTTC. As protein: CASSQAGTGLHEQYF. The chain joins TRBV18 to TRBJ2-7; 9 bases agree with TRBD1. This CDR3 comprises 15 residues. CDR1 is KGHSH and CDR2 is LQKENI in the germline V gene. The ends lost 6 bases at V and 5 bases at J; junction bases unmatched: 11.

This chain connects TRBV1 to TRBJ1-3; whether TRBD1, the table's D call, matches the DNA was not checked. TRBV1 is annotated as a pseudogene. The CDR3 covers 19 residues. CDR3 DNA: TGCACCAGCAGCCAAGATGGGGCCAGGGGCCAATACTCTGGAAACACCATATATTTT. Translating it yields CTSSQDGARGQYSGNTIYF.

This clone appeared a few times. The V and J genes are TRBV6-5 and TRBJ2-7; TRBD2 matches at 10 bases. This CDR3 is 15 amino acids long. Looked up from germline, CDR1 is MNHEY and CDR2 is SVGAGI. The junction had 15 bases not matched to a gene; V was cut back by 10 bases and J by 6 bases. The CDR3 DNA is TGTGCCACCGAATTTCAAGGACTAGCGGCGGGCGAGCAGTACTTC. This sequence encodes CATEFQGLAAGEQYF.

The chain is built from TRBV6-5 and TRBJ2-4, with D possibly being TRBD2 (5 bases). The CDR3 is 15 amino acids. Trimming pared 3 bases from V and 0 bases from J, leaving 9 bases between. Germline V gives CDR1 MNHEY, CDR2 SVGAGI. The CDR3 DNA reads as TGTGCCAGCAGTTATAAGGGAGTAGCCAAAAACATTCAGTACTTC. It specifies CASSYKGVAKNIQYF.

The V gene is TRBV27, the J gene TRBJ1-5; the D is unclear. Germline CDR1 MNHEY, CDR2 SMNVEV (reference sequence). This CDR3 has 16 residues. V lost 6 bases to trimming and J lost 1 base, with 16 bases between them. The CDR3 spells CASSLFGDSSNQPQHF. The CDR3 DNA is TGTGCCAGCAGCCTTTTCGGGGATTCCAGCAATCAGCCCCAGCATTTT.

The chain joins TRBV5-1 to TRBJ2-5, with 7 bases aligning to TRBD1. The V and J ends lost 4 bases and 5 bases, in that order; junction bases with no gene match: 8. Germline V lookup: CDR1 SGHRS, CDR2 YFSETQ. The CDR3 is 14 residues long. The CDR3 reads CASSLTGFGETQYF. Here the CDR3 DNA reads TGCGCCAGCAGCCTGACAGGGTTCGGGGAGACCCAGTACTTC.

The chain combines TRBV30 with TRBJ1-2; maybe TRBD1 (5 bases). From germline, CDR1 is GTSNPN and CDR2 SVGIG (reference sequence). Trimming pared 4 bases from V and 4 bases from J, leaving 16 bases between. The CDR3 sequence is 14 residues long. CDR3 in amino acids: CAWNHMGGVYGYTF. The CDR3, as DNA: TGTGCCTGGAATCATATGGGAGGGGTCTATGGCTACACCTTC.

The chain carries TRBV5-1 and TRBJ1-5; maybe TRBD1 (6 bases). Deletions cut 0 bases from V and 5 bases from J, with 12 bases between. Germline V gene sequence: CDR1 SGHRS, CDR2 YFSETQ. There are 15 residues in the CDR3. CDR3 DNA: TGCGCCAGCAGCTTGGCCGCGGGGGGCGATCAGCCCCAGCATTTT. Amino acid sequence: CASSLAAGGDQPQHF.

V usage is TRBV14 and J usage is TRBJ2-5, with D possibly being TRBD2 (5 bases). The closer fit of TRBJ2-7 to the DNA end suggests the J call may be wrong. Germline loops: CDR1 SGHDN, CDR2 FVKESK. This CDR3 contains 11 residues. The CDR3 sequence: CASSDYYEQYF. CDR3 coding DNA: TGTGCCAGCAGCGACTACTACGAGCAGTACTTC.

Worth noting for this clone: At one end, the junction sequence differs from germline, possibly due to a read error. The CDR3: CSSSKNPTGNTEAFF. In nucleotides, the CDR3 is TGTTCCAGCAGTAAAAACCCTACAGGGAACACTGAAGCTTTCTTT. The J gene is TRBJ1-1, the V gene TRBV6-6; D is perhaps TRBD1 (5 bases). Looked up from germline, CDR1 is MNHNY and CDR2 is SVGAGI (reference sequence). This CDR3 has 15 residues.

This chain joins TRBV4-2 and TRBJ1-1, with TRBD1 matching 9 bases. The germline V gene has CDR1 LGHNA and CDR2 YNFKEQ. The CDR3 has 19 residues. The V segment lost 1 base and the J segment 4 bases; nucleotides outside the gene matches: 16. Here the CDR3 reads CASSQVEAGQGVLSTEAFF. The CDR3 DNA sequence: TGTGCCAGCAGCCAAGTGGAAGCGGGACAGGGTGTATTAAGCACTGAAGCTTTCTTT.

The V call is TRBV28, the J call TRBJ2-3; D uncertain. Trimming removed 6 bases at V and 7 bases at J, with 11 bases between. This CDR3 has 12 residues. Germline CDR1 reads MDHEN; CDR2 reads SYDVKM. CDR3 DNA sequence: TGTGCCAGCAGCCCTCATCTTTATACGCAGTATTTT. Amino acids: CASSPHLYTQYF.

The rearrangement joins TRBV6-1 to TRBJ1-1; tentative D call: TRBD1 (6 bases). V lost 7 bases and J 5 bases, leaving 17 bases between the germline ends. This CDR3 has 14 amino acids. The germline gives CDR1 MNHNS, CDR2 SASEGT. The DNA of the CDR3 is TGTGCCAGCAATCGACAGGTGGGGGATACTGAAGCTTTCTTT. Protein product: CASNRQVGDTEAFF.

The genes are TRBV6-5 and TRBJ1-5, with a weak D call TRBD1 (5 bases). From germline, CDR1 is MNHEY and CDR2 SVGAGI. V dropped 5 bases and J dropped 9 bases, with 14 bases sitting between them. This CDR3 has 13 amino acids. CDR3 in DNA: TGTGCCAGCAGTCGGGAGGGGATGGGGCCCCAGCATTTT. Amino acids: CASSREGMGPQHF.

This clone was seen only once. This chain links TRBV9 with TRBJ1-2; no reliable D call. CDR1 and CDR2 (germline): SGDLS, YYNGEE. The CDR3 is made up of 15 amino acids. Trimming took off 0 bases at V and 0 bases at J, with 9 bases between the two ends. The CDR3 DNA reads TGTGCCAGCAGCGTAGGAGGAGTAGCTAACTATGGCTACACCTTC. Protein: CASSVGGVANYGYTF.

The rearrangement uses TRBV7-9 and TRBJ1-5; D call uncertain. CDR1 and CDR2 (germline): SEHNR, FQNEAQ (reference sequence). Deletions cut 10 bases from V and 9 bases from J, with 13 bases between. The length of the CDR3 is 11 residues. CDR3 in amino acids: CATRELPPQHF. DNA of the CDR3: TGTGCCACGAGGGAGTTGCCGCCCCAGCATTTT.

The chain has TRBV29-1 and TRBJ2-1; D may be TRBD1 (5 bases). From germline, CDR1 is SQVTM and CDR2 ANQGSEA. The CDR3 consists of 15 residues. V dropped 7 bases and J dropped 0 bases, with 16 bases sitting between them. The CDR3 sequence: CSAYLGLSSYNEQFF. In nucleotides, the CDR3 is TGCAGCGCTTATTTGGGGCTTAGCTCCTACAATGAGCAGTTCTTC.

For this clone: The junction differs from germline at one of its ends, possibly a read error. The chain recombines TRBV7-7 with TRBJ2-7, with unresolved D. This CDR3 contains 15 residues. Germline V gives CDR1 SSHAT, CDR2 FNYEAQ (reference sequence). The CDR3 is CASSLGPLSSYEQYF. CDR3 sequence (DNA): TGTGCTAGCAGCTTAGGACCCCTAAGCTCCTACGAGCAGTACTTC.

The V call is TRBV6-5, the J call TRBJ1-6; maybe TRBD1 (5 bases). Germline V gene data show CDR1 as MNHEY and CDR2 as SVGAGI. The CDR3 runs to 14 residues. Trimming left V 8 bases short and J 9 bases short, with 17 bases between. CDR3 DNA: TGTGCCAGCTGTCTCACCCGGGACCTTTCACCCCTCCACTTT. Residues: CASCLTRDLSPLHF.

A few counts support this clone. The rearrangement joins TRBV10-3 to TRBJ2-7; 9 bases line up with TRBD1. The CDR3 runs 18 residues. The V gene end was trimmed by 1 base and the J gene end by 3 bases; junction bases not matched to a gene: 13. CDR1 is ENHRY and CDR2 is SYGVKD in the germline V gene. CDR3 region: CAISEYDIPDRGGYEQYF. Here the CDR3 DNA reads TGTGCCATCAGTGAGTACGACATCCCGGACAGGGGAGGCTACGAGCAGTACTTC.

The chain has TRBV5-1 and TRBJ1-6; D is perhaps TRBD1 (6 bases). The V end was cut by 0 bases, the J end by 7 bases, with 11 bases between. The germline V gene encodes CDR1 SGHRS and CDR2 YFSETQ. The CDR3 has 15 residues. CDR3 DNA sequence: TGCGCCAGCAGCTTGGACGGGGGCCCCAATTCACCCCTCCACTTT. Translation gives CASSLDGGPNSPLHF.